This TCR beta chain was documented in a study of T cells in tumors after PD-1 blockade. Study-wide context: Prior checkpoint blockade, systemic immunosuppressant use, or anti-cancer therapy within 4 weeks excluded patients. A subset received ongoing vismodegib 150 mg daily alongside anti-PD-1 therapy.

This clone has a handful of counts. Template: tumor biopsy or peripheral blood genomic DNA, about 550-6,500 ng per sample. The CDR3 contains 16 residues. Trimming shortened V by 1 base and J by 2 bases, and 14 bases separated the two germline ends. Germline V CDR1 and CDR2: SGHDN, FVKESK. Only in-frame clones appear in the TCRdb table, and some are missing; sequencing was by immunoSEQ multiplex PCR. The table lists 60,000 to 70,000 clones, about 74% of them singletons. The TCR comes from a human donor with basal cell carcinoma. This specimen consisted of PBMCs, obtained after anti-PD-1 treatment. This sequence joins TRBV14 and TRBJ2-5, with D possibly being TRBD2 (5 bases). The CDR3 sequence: CASSQVDLYFQETQYF. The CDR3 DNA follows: TGTGCCAGCAGCCAAGTGGACTTATACTTTCAAGAGACCCAGTACTTC.